The 13 T cell receptor beta chains listed next were all sequenced from one sample in a study of early T cells in non-severe SARS-CoV-2 infection. MiXCR, run by TCRdb on the 5' RACE reads, gives a single entry per CDR3 protein. The table has 55,000 to 65,000 distinct CDR3 sequences, roughly a tenth seen once; the top ten hold over 5%. Source material: whole blood. The receptors derive from an adult who was a healthcare worker with PCR-confirmed SARS-CoV-2 infection or an uninfected control (not recorded which).

Only a few counts were recorded for this clonotype. The chain joins TRBV6-6 to TRBJ1-4, with D possibly matching TRBD1 (5 bases). Trimming removed 7 bases from V and 10 bases from J, with 19 bases in between. The CDR3 totals 14 residues. CDR1 and CDR2 from the germline V gene are MNHNY and SVGAGI (reference sequence). The CDR3 DNA reads as TGTGCCAGCACCGCCGCGGACACCGGGGGAAAACTGTTTTTT. Amino acid sequence: CASTAADTGGKLFF.

The rearrangement joins TRBV6-2 or TRBV6-3 to TRBJ2-1; 9 bases are shared with TRBD2. The CDR3 is 14 amino acids. J was trimmed by 5 bases and V by 7 bases; bases with no gene match: 6. Germline CDR1 is MNHEY and CDR2 is SVGEGT. CDR3 sequence (DNA): TGTGCCAGCAACAGACTAGCGGAACACAATGAGCAGTTCTTC. Its protein product is CASNRLAEHNEQFF.

The chain carries TRBV6-4 and TRBJ2-2, with D tentatively TRBD1 (6 bases). The V end lost 7 bases, the J end lost 3 bases, and 12 bases lay between the germline ends. This CDR3 is built from 14 residues. Per germline, CDR1 MRHNA and CDR2 SNTAGT. DNA of the CDR3: TGTGCCAGCATAGGACAGACCCACACCGGGGAGCTGTTTTTT. The encoded protein is CASIGQTHTGELFF.

This clonotype has just a few counts. The CDR3 here is CASSPPSYNEQFF. In DNA, the CDR3 is TGTGCCAGCAGCCCCCCCTCCTACAATGAGCAGTTCTTC. V gene TRBV7-3 combines with J gene TRBJ2-1; D gene uncertain. Trimming left V 5 bases short and J 0 bases short, with 5 bases between. CDR1 and CDR2 (germline): SGHTA, FQGTGA. CDR3 length: 13 amino acids.

The J gene is TRBJ2-1, the V gene TRBV6-6; D is perhaps TRBD2 (6 bases). Trimming stripped 3 bases from V and 7 bases from J, with 16 bases between. The CDR3 is 15 residues long. Germline CDR1 and CDR2: MNHNY and SVGAGI (reference sequence). The CDR3 nucleotides read TGTGCCAGCAGTTATGGTTGGGGGGATCGGAATGAGCAGTTCTTC. Translating gives CASSYGWGDRNEQFF.

This clonotype was seen many times. The chain recombines TRBV19 with TRBJ1-6, with 7 bases matching TRBD1. CDR3 length equals 14 residues. The ends lost 7 bases at V and 6 bases at J; junction bases unmatched: 6. In germline, CDR1 is LNHDA, CDR2 SQIVND (reference sequence). The CDR3 region is CASTETGPNSPLHF. The CDR3 region has the DNA TGTGCCAGTACCGAGACAGGGCCTAATTCACCCCTCCACTTT. Using reference TRBV19 and TRBJ1-6 for the parts outside the CDR3, the full variable domain is DGGITQSPKYLFRKEGQNVTLSCEQNLNHDAMYWYRQDPGQGLRLIYYSQIVNDFQKGDIAEGYSVSREKKESFPLTVTSAQKNPTAFYLCASTETGPNSPLHFGNGTRLTVT.

This clonotype was counted ten times or more. J is TRBJ2-5 and V is TRBV2; D remains ambiguous. V dropped 0 bases and J dropped 6 bases, with 11 bases sitting between them. Germline lookup yields CDR1 SNHLY and CDR2 FYNNEI. The CDR3 totals 14 residues. The CDR3 sequence: CASSEASQSKTQYF. CDR3 DNA: TGTGCCAGCAGTGAAGCGTCACAGTCAAAGACCCAGTACTTC.

In its sample, this clonotype was seen many times. The chain employs TRBV5-5 and TRBJ2-1; D is unclear. The germline V gene encodes CDR1 SGHKS and CDR2 YYEKEE (reference sequence). CDR3 length: 16 residues. Trimming took off 5 bases at V and 0 bases at J, with 15 bases between the two ends. The DNA for the CDR3 is TGTGCCAGCAGTCTCTACGTGGGAAGCTCCTACAATGAGCAGTTCTTC. Residues: CASSLYVGSSYNEQFF.

This clonotype was seen ten or more times. The chain is built from TRBV12-3 or TRBV12-4 and TRBJ1-3; D call uncertain. The CDR3 length is 16 residues. V lost 7 bases to trimming and J lost 1 base, with 17 bases between them. The CDR3 DNA is TGTGCCAGCAATAGGTCTGGCCGCCTATCTGGAAACACCATATATTTT. Protein: CASNRSGRLSGNTIYF.

This clonotype was seen a handful of times. The chain combines TRBV5-1 with TRBJ1-1; a weak D match, TRBD1 (5 bases). Trimming left V 5 bases short and J 2 bases short, with 13 bases between. Germline values: CDR1 SGHRS, CDR2 YFSETQ. The CDR3 is 14 residues long. The CDR3 sequence is CASRAWDGNTEAFF. The CDR3 DNA reads TGCGCCAGCAGAGCTTGGGACGGAAACACTGAAGCTTTCTTT. Together with reference TRBV5-1 and TRBJ1-1, the CDR3 gives the full variable domain: KAGVTQTPRYLIKTRGQQVTLSCSPISGHRSVSWYQQTPGQGLQFLFEYFSETQRNKGNFPGRFSGRQFSNSRSEMNVSTLELGDSALYLCASRAWDGNTEAFFGQGTRLTVV.

Only a few counts were recorded for this clonotype. V gene TRBV7-3 combines with J gene TRBJ2-6, with D unresolved. Germline V gene data show CDR1 as SGHTA and CDR2 as FQGTGA. V dropped 2 bases and J dropped 1 base, with 9 bases sitting between them. This CDR3 is built from 16 residues. CDR3 nucleotides: TGTGCCAGCAGCTTATTTGCGATTTCTGGGGCCAACGTCCTGACTTTC. It encodes CASSLFAISGANVLTF.

This clonotype was counted at least ten times. The chain employs TRBV3-1 and TRBJ2-3; D is ambiguous. Germline CDR1 LGHDT, CDR2 YNNKEL (reference sequence). The CDR3 sequence is 14 residues long. V lost 1 base, J lost 0 bases, and 5 bases lay in between. Written as DNA, the CDR3 is TGTGCCAGCAGCCAAGGGGCGAGCACAGATACGCAGTATTTT. Translated, it gives CASSQGASTDTQYF.

This clonotype was seen ten or more times. The CDR3 DNA follows: TGCAGTGCTAGAGATCCGCTAGCGGGAGGGCCCTACGAGCAGTACTTC. This encodes CSARDPLAGGPYEQYF. The chain employs TRBV20-1 and TRBJ2-7, with 12 nucleotides matching TRBD2. The germline V gene encodes CDR1 DFQATT and CDR2 SNEGSKA (reference sequence). The CDR3 has 16 residues. Trimming removed 0 bases from V and 2 bases from J; junction bases left unmatched: 5.